This T cell receptor (beta chain) is drawn from a study of blood T cell repertoires in COVID-19. Looking at the study overall: The United States, Italy and Spain were the sources of the acute and convalescent COVID-19 samples.

Categorization into cohorts depended on clinical history that participants reported. Trimming left V 5 bases short and J 7 bases short, with 17 bases between. This CDR3 contains 15 residues. The data were produced by immunoSEQ multiplex PCR, yet TCRdb's version contains in-frame clones alone and is incomplete. Of roughly 220,000 clones in the sample, about four fifths are singletons; the top ten hold roughly 1.3%. This TCR was recovered from a woman aged 40 to 50 with acute COVID-19. The J gene is TRBJ1-4, the V gene TRBV23-1; the D gene is possibly TRBD1 (5 bases). TRBV23-1 is designated an ORF whose function remains uncertain. Sequencing was performed on PBMCs or T cells enriched from blood (not recorded which). The CDR3 DNA reads TGCGCCAGCAGTTCGGCAGGGATCTACGGTGAAAAACTGTTTTTT. Protein sequence: CASSSAGIYGEKLFF.